This TCR beta chain derives from a study of neurological immune-mediated disorders. Study-wide findings and caveats: Patients with HTLV-1-associated myelopathy showed the most TCR clonal expansion. Those with multiple sclerosis showed the least, falling below healthy controls. No expanded-clone CDR3 amino acid sequence recurred across subjects, suggesting private TCR-beta repertoires.

Synthesis of cDNA was performed by 5'RACE using 10-nucleotide random UMIs. TCRdb re-analysed the 5' RACE reads in MiXCR, keeping a single row per CDR3 protein. This sample has tens of thousands of distinct CDR3 sequences; around 2.9% occur once, and the top ten carry around 7.7%. Time point noted: longitudinal time-point 1 (baseline). Libraries used 2 million unsorted PBMCs kept frozen in RNAlater. This clonotype was counted at least ten times. The antigen is unknown. Per the germline V gene, CDR1 is SGHRS and CDR2 is YFSETQ. V shed 7 bases and J 5 bases; nucleotides not matched to a gene: 16. The CDR3 has 18 amino acids.

The sequenced sample consisted of PBMCs. J is TRBJ2-2 and V is TRBV5-1; 11 positions agree with TRBD2. The clonotype comes from a woman in her sixties with multiple sclerosis. CDR3 region: CASDPGLAGFQRTGELFF. The DNA of the CDR3 is TGCGCCAGCGACCCCGGACTAGCGGGTTTCCAGAGGACCGGGGAGCTGTTTTTT.